The clone carrying this T cell receptor beta chain was counted between two and nine times. This CDR3 spans 15 amino acids. The ends were cut back, 0 bases at V and 10 bases at J, with 18 bases in the middle. CDR1 MGHRA and CDR2 YSYEKL come from the germline V gene. The data were taken from a study of blood T cell repertoires in COVID-19. Original handling: Cell counts per sample came from amplifying reference gene primers. Here immunoSEQ multiplex PCR was the method, and the copy in TCRdb shows in-frame clones only, minus some. D and trimming come from the DNA, and the V and J calls and clone size come from that table. The sample contains some 140,000 clones, approximately 88% of which appear only once.

The source of this sequence is a woman aged 80 or over with acute or convalescent COVID-19. The chain recombines TRBV4-1 with TRBJ1-1; D is unclear. The sample consisted of peripheral blood. This CDR3 reads CASSQDLSLSRGAFF. CDR3 DNA sequence: TGCGCCAGCAGCCAAGATTTAAGCTTGTCCCGTGGAGCTTTCTTT.